This T cell receptor (beta chain) was sequenced for a study of T cells in Graves' hyperthyroidism and ophthalmopathy. Hyperthyroidism, newly diagnosed and lasting under 2 months, affected patients aged 18 to 65. This clonotype has only a few counts. What it binds is unknown. Amplified TCR beta CDR3 regions came from RNA transcripts. An initial round of RT-PCR targeting the TCR CDR3 relied on the HTBI primer set. One entry per CDR3 protein, called by TCRdb with MiXCR from the multiplex PCR reads. The table has under 800,000 distinct CDR3 sequences, about 15% seen once. General observations from the study: Most thyroid clonotypes expanded above 0.001 appeared in blood too.

The V and J ends lost 5 bases and 6 bases, in that order; junction bases with no gene match: 14. The CDR3 extends over 16 amino acids. Germline CDR1 is MNHEY and CDR2 is SVGEGT. This receptor was obtained from a woman younger than 30 with Graves' hyperthyroidism. Sequencing input: blood. The J gene is TRBJ1-1, the V gene TRBV6-2 or TRBV6-3, with 8 bases lining up with TRBD1. The CDR3 is CASSPTQTGVMAEAFF. The DNA of the CDR3 is TGTGCCAGCAGTCCAACCCAGACAGGGGTGATGGCTGAAGCTTTCTTT.